The 20 T cell receptor beta chains below come from one sample, sequenced in a study of shared clonotypes between healthy human individuals (TCRdb year 2020). Receptor amplification or capture employed the immunoSEQ multiplex PCR assay. TCRdb took this table from immuneACCESS and kept in-frame rearrangements with V and J called. Such tables lack part of the clones; where checked against another copy, unresolved V genes explain under half of the gap, and the rest is unexplained. A total of about 2.4 million clones appear in this sample, 93% of them only once. The ten largest clones represent approximately 0.37% of the sample. Sequencing was done on a sample of naive CD4+ T cells from PBMCs. Taken with the paper, the label for cell subset or site translates to: CD45RA+ positively selected. The receptors derive from a man aged 18 to 30 in good health. Some clones in this sample may be carry-over from other donors' samples.

This sequence joins TRBV18 and TRBJ1-3; D is possibly TRBD1 (6 bases). The CDR3 covers 16 residues. Germline V gene sequence: CDR1 KGHSH, CDR2 LQKENI. V lost 3 bases and J lost 2, with 14 bases in between. CDR3 bases: TGTGCCAGCTCACCTTTCTTACAGGGACCTGGAAACACCATATATTTT. It translates to CASSPFLQGPGNTIYF.

V and J are TRBV4-1 and TRBJ1-4; D call uncertain. The CDR3 loop spans 15 amino acids. Germline CDR1 MGHRA, CDR2 YSYEKL. With 1 base removed from V and 8 bases from J, the gap between germline ends came to 14 bases. This CDR3 is CASSQVGFKDEKLFF. CDR3 DNA: TGCGCCAGCAGCCAAGTTGGGTTCAAGGACGAAAAACTGTTTTTT.

The chain carries TRBV27 and TRBJ2-1, with 9 bases aligning to TRBD1. The CDR3 has 17 amino acids. V lost 2 bases and J lost 3; bases outside the gene matches: 8. Germline loops: CDR1 MNHEY, CDR2 SMNVEV (reference sequence). The CDR3 here is CASSLIPRTGVYNEQFF. The CDR3 DNA is TGTGCCAGCAGTTTAATCCCCCGGACAGGGGTCTACAATGAGCAGTTCTTC.

In DNA form, the CDR3 reads TGTGCCAGCAGCCCCAGGGCCTCCTACGAGCAGTACTTC. It yields the protein CASSPRASYEQYF. The genes are TRBV5-6 and TRBJ2-7; tentatively, D is TRBD1 (5 bases). Deletions cut 4 bases from V and 0 bases from J, with 8 bases between. The germline gives CDR1 SGHDT, CDR2 YYEEEE. CDR3 length: 13 residues.

The chain carries TRBV10-3 and TRBJ2-5, with D perhaps matching TRBD2 (6 bases). V lost 11 bases and J lost 4, with 20 bases in between. CDR1 is ENHRY and CDR2 is SYGVKD in the germline V gene. The CDR3 consists of 14 residues. The CDR3 is CAHGTADSPETQYF. In DNA form, the CDR3 reads TGTGCCCACGGGACTGCAGACAGCCCAGAGACCCAGTACTTC.

This chain links TRBV6-1 with TRBJ2-5, with 11 positions matching TRBD2. CDR1 and CDR2 from the germline V gene are MNHNS and SASEGT. The J segment lost 5 bases and the V segment lost 8 bases, leaving 10 bases of the junction unmatched. The CDR3 covers 15 residues. CDR3 region: CASVYRLAGYETQYF. In DNA, the CDR3 is TGTGCCAGCGTATATAGACTAGCGGGATACGAGACCCAGTACTTC.

To note about this clone: The identical CDR3 is also encoded by other nucleotide sequences in the sample. CDR3 DNA: TGTGCCAGCAGCTTGTTGAACACTGAAGCTTTCTTT. Translating it yields CASSLLNTEAFF. The chain is built from TRBV5-6 and TRBJ1-1; D is unresolved. The CDR3 is made up of 12 amino acids. V was trimmed by 1 base and J by 0 bases, leaving 1 base between them. Germline CDR1 reads SGHDT; CDR2 reads YYEEEE. The full variable domain, in which reference TRBV5-6 and TRBJ1-1 provide the parts outside the CDR3, is DAGVTQSPTHLIKTRGQQVTLRCSPKSGHDTVSWYQQALGQGPQFIFQYYEEEERQRGNFPDRFSGHQFPNYSSELNVNALLLGDSALYLCASSLLNTEAFFGQGTRLTVV.

The chain has TRBV18 and TRBJ1-2, with D possibly matching TRBD1 (6 bases). Between the trimmed V and J ends, which lost 4 bases and 5 bases, there was a span of 11 bases. The CDR3 totals 13 residues. Germline lookup yields CDR1 KGHSH and CDR2 LQKENI. CDR3 in amino acids: CASSLGQTYGYTF. The DNA of the CDR3 is TGTGCCAGCTCACTTGGACAGACGTATGGCTACACCTTC.

The genes are TRBV7-3 and TRBJ2-2, with 7 bases fitting TRBD2. Germline CDR1 reads SGHTA; CDR2 reads FQGTGA. Trimming at V came to 2 bases and at J to 5 bases, leaving 11 bases not matched to a gene. The CDR3 runs to 17 residues. CDR3 nucleotide sequence: TGTGCCAGCAGCTTAGACGCCGCGGGAGCGGGAACCGGGGAGCTGTTTTTT. Protein: CASSLDAAGAGTGELFF.

The rearrangement links TRBV10-3 to TRBJ2-4; D call uncertain. Trimming removed 3 bases at V and 0 bases at J, with 6 bases between. Looked up from germline, CDR1 is ENHRY and CDR2 is SYGVKD. This CDR3 is built from 14 residues. CDR3 loop: CAISDTLAKNIQYF. The DNA for the CDR3 is TGTGCCATCAGTGACACCCTAGCCAAAAACATTCAGTACTTC.

The chain has TRBV27 and TRBJ2-7; the D gene is possibly TRBD2 (6 bases). CDR1 is MNHEY, CDR2 SMNVEV, per germline (reference sequence). The CDR3 totals 15 residues. Trimming pared 5 bases from V and 1 base from J, leaving 15 bases between. This CDR3 reads CASSGRDSRSYEQYF. For the CDR3, the DNA is TGTGCCAGCAGTGGCCGGGACTCTAGATCCTACGAGCAGTACTTC.

V is TRBV27 and J is TRBJ2-3, with D maybe TRBD1 (6 bases). Trimming shortened V by 4 bases and J by 2 bases, and 16 bases separated the two germline ends. Germline CDR1 MNHEY, CDR2 SMNVEV (reference sequence). This CDR3 has 16 amino acids. The CDR3 sequence is CASSSKQGIDTDTQYF. CDR3 DNA: TGTGCCAGCAGTTCTAAACAGGGTATAGACACAGATACGCAGTATTTT.

The V call is TRBV28, the J call TRBJ2-7; D remains ambiguous. Germline CDR1 reads MDHEN; CDR2 reads SYDVKM. The V and J ends lost 6 bases and 8 bases respectively, with 17 bases between them. The CDR3 consists of 13 residues. CDR3 sequence reads: CASRLDPGHQQYF. As DNA, the CDR3 is TGTGCCAGCAGATTAGACCCGGGCCACCAGCAGTACTTC.

The chain joins TRBV5-6 to TRBJ1-1; tentatively, D is TRBD1 (5 bases). The length of the CDR3 is 16 residues. Trimming shortened V by 4 bases and J by 6 bases, and 22 bases separated the two germline ends. Germline V gene data show CDR1 as SGHDT and CDR2 as YYEEEE. The CDR3 is CASSRFGVRGFAEAFF. The CDR3 DNA follows: TGTGCCAGCAGCCGGTTTGGAGTCCGGGGGTTCGCTGAAGCTTTCTTT. Filled out from reference TRBV5-6 and TRBJ1-1, the complete variable domain reads DAGVTQSPTHLIKTRGQQVTLRCSPKSGHDTVSWYQQALGQGPQFIFQYYEEEERQRGNFPDRFSGHQFPNYSSELNVNALLLGDSALYLCASSRFGVRGFAEAFFGQGTRLTVV.

The CDR3, as DNA: TGTGCCAGCAGCTTAGTAGCGGGAGGTGGGACCAATGAGCAGTTCTTC. Its protein product is CASSLVAGGGTNEQFF. J is TRBJ2-1 and V is TRBV5-4; 10 bases are a match to TRBD2. This CDR3 is built from 16 residues. With V trimmed by 2 bases and J by 6 bases, 8 bases remained unmatched. The germline gives CDR1 SGHNT, CDR2 YYREEE (reference sequence).

The chain employs TRBV11-2 and TRBJ2-2; D gene unclear. Germline assignment: CDR1 SGHAT and CDR2 FQNNGV. V lost 5 bases and J 2 bases, leaving 15 bases between the germline ends. The CDR3 consists of 16 residues. The CDR3 DNA reads as TGTGCCAGCAGCCGAAGGCGGCTCCCAAACACCGGGGAGCTGTTTTTT. Encoded protein: CASSRRRLPNTGELFF. The whole variable domain, filled in from reference TRBV11-2 and TRBJ2-2, reads EAGVAQSPRYKIIEKRQSVAFWCNPISGHATLYWYQQILGQGPKLLIQFQNNGVVDDSQLPKDRFSAERLKGVDSTLKIQPAKLEDSAVYLCASSRRRLPNTGELFFGEGSRLTVL.

The chain has TRBV7-7 and TRBJ2-2; 10 positions match TRBD2. CDR3 length: 17 amino acids. After removal of 1 base from V and 7 bases from J, the junction contained 9 bases not matched to a gene. Germline values: CDR1 SSHAT, CDR2 FNYEAQ (reference sequence). Here the CDR3 DNA reads TGTGCCAGCAGCTTAGGCCCTCCTAGCGGGAGCAACGGGGAGCTGTTTTTT. Amino acids: CASSLGPPSGSNGELFF.

The chain joins TRBV2 to TRBJ2-1, with 8 bases matching TRBD2. Trimming at V came to 7 bases and at J to 9 bases, leaving 8 bases not matched to a gene. CDR1 and CDR2 from the germline V gene are SNHLY and FYNNEI. The CDR3 covers 13 residues. The CDR3 DNA follows: TGTGCCAGCAAGGGACTAGGGAGATTTGAGCAGTTCTTC. Protein product: CASKGLGRFEQFF.

This rearrangement joins TRBV7-2 to TRBJ2-7; TRBD2 might be the D (6 bases). The germline gives CDR1 SGHTA, CDR2 FQGNSA. The CDR3 loop spans 15 amino acids. Trimming shortened V by 3 bases and J by 0 bases, and 12 bases separated the two germline ends. The CDR3 DNA reads as TGTGCCAGCAGCTTCCCCGGGAGTCTCTCCTACGAGCAGTACTTC. This encodes CASSFPGSLSYEQYF.

The gene calls are TRBV30 and TRBJ2-5; TRBD1 or TRBD2 may be the D gene (7 bases each). The J call is doubtful: the DNA matches TRBJ2-7 better. This CDR3 comprises 14 residues. CDR1 GTSNPN and CDR2 SVGIG come from the germline V gene (reference sequence). The CDR3 sequence: CACGSGGEISEQYF. DNA for the CDR3: TGTGCCTGCGGATCAGGGGGGGAAATTAGCGAGCAGTACTTC.